The source of this T cell receptor beta chain is a study of beta chain features in type 1 diabetes. At the level of the study: Patient and healthy donor groups were alike in age, gender and cell yields. The study examined around 98,000,000 sorted cells across all samples.

Of note for this clone: Its antigen remains unknown.

Expressed TCRB transcripts got sequenced, as all isolated RNA was reverse transcribed. Here immunoSEQ multiplex PCR was the method, and the copy in TCRdb shows in-frame clones only, minus some. The table records hundreds of thousands of clones, over 12% of them present only once. The V and J ends lost 1 base and 5 bases respectively, with 10 bases between them. Germline V lookup: CDR1 SGHRS, CDR2 YFSETQ. CDR3 length equals 14 residues. Points from the study as a whole: Type 1 diabetes patients had moderately but significantly shorter TCRB CDR3s in all four CD4+ subsets. Researchers reported that naive, central memory and Treg TCRB repertoires appeared more similar in patients than in healthy donors. Still unanswered here is whether HLA type influences TCRB rearrangement.

Material for sequencing was naive CD4+ T cells from blood. V gene TRBV5-1 combines with J gene TRBJ2-1; D possibly corresponds to TRBD1 (5 bases). The TCR originated in a man aged 18 to 29 with type 1 diabetes. The CDR3 DNA is TGCGCCAGCAGCTTGAGTCAGGGTGACAATGAGCAGTTCTTC. Translating gives CASSLSQGDNEQFF.